A single sample gave rise to the 24 T cell receptor beta chains below, sequenced in a study of OX40 agonist ivuxolimab in advanced cancers. Method: immunoSEQ multiplex PCR; TCRdb's copy keeps in-frame clones and lacks some. The sample lists 69,000 or so clones; about 91% were seen once. The sample was CD4+ or CD8+ T cells sorted from blood, taken in a trial of the OX40 agonist ivuxolimab. All receptors derive from an adult with an advanced solid tumor such as melanoma, head and neck, liver or kidney cancer.

This chain uses TRBV12-5 with TRBJ1-2; D ambiguous. Germline V CDR1 and CDR2: LGHNT, FRNRAP. This CDR3 is 14 amino acids long. V was trimmed by 3 bases and J by 8 bases, leaving 16 bases between them. As DNA, the CDR3 is TGTGCTAGTGGTTTCCAGAGTGGGGTTCAAGGCTACACCTTC. Its protein product is CASGFQSGVQGYTF.

CDR3 sequence reads: CASSHQGNYGYTF. In DNA, the CDR3 is TGTGCCAGCAGCCATCAGGGTAACTATGGCTACACCTTC. The V call is TRBV5-6, the J call TRBJ1-2, with D perhaps matching TRBD1 (5 bases). The CDR3 runs to 13 residues. CDR1 SGHDT and CDR2 YYEEEE come from the germline V gene. Trimming took 4 bases from V and 1 from J, leaving 8 bases between them.

V gene TRBV5-1 combines with J gene TRBJ2-7; D tentatively reads TRBD1 or TRBD2 (5 bases each). Germline V lookup: CDR1 SGHRS, CDR2 YFSETQ. The CDR3 spans 13 residues. V gave up 0 bases and J gave up 7 bases, with 11 bases separating them. The CDR3 sequence: CASSLEGPSEQYF. For the CDR3, the DNA is TGCGCCAGCAGCTTGGAGGGACCTTCGGAGCAGTACTTC.

This clone was picked up one time. This chain uses TRBV4-1 with TRBJ1-5; D is ambiguous. CDR1 MGHRA and CDR2 YSYEKL come from the germline V gene. There are 13 residues in the CDR3. The ends were cut back, 1 base at V and 7 bases at J, with 8 bases in the middle. The CDR3 DNA follows: TGCGCCAGCAGCCAAGGCGTTAGGCAGCCCCAGCATTTT. It yields the protein CASSQGVRQPQHF.

The chain links TRBV28 to TRBJ2-1; perhaps TRBD1 as D (7 bases). Looked up from germline, CDR1 is MDHEN and CDR2 is SYDVKM. V lost 2 bases, J lost 3 bases, and 11 bases lay in between. This CDR3 contains 15 residues. In nucleotides, the CDR3 is TGTGCCAGCAGTTTAGGGGGGACAGTCTACAATGAGCAGTTCTTC. As protein: CASSLGGTVYNEQFF. Full variable domain (missing parts from reference TRBV28 and TRBJ2-1): DVKVTQSSRYLVKRTGEKVFLECVQDMDHENMFWYRQDPGLGLRLIYFSYDVKMKEKGDIPEGYSVSREKKERFSLILESASTNQTSMYLCASSLGGTVYNEQFFGPGTRLTVL.

The gene calls are TRBV19 and TRBJ1-4; D is possibly TRBD1 (6 bases). The CDR3 is 16 residues long. V lost 3 bases and J lost 0, with 11 bases in between. The germline gives CDR1 LNHDA, CDR2 SQIVND (reference sequence). The CDR3, as DNA: TGTGCCAGTAGTATCGGGAGGGGGTCAACTAATGAAAAACTGTTTTTT. Its protein is CASSIGRGSTNEKLFF.

CDR3 region: CASSSGQGFNQPQHF. CDR3 in DNA: TGTGCCAGCAGCTCCGGACAGGGCTTCAATCAGCCCCAGCATTTT. This rearrangement joins TRBV5-4 to TRBJ1-5, with 8 bases fitting TRBD1. CDR3 length: 15 amino acids. Per the germline V gene, CDR1 is SGHNT and CDR2 is YYREEE (reference sequence). The ends lost 3 bases at V and 3 bases at J; junction bases unmatched: 5.

The chain employs TRBV10-1 and TRBJ2-1; no clear D. CDR1 WNHNN and CDR2 SYGVQD come from the germline V gene (reference sequence). The CDR3 is 14 residues long. V lost 0 bases and J 6 bases, leaving 9 bases between the germline ends. Here the CDR3 reads CASSESGNVNEQFF. The CDR3 nucleotides are TGCGCCAGCAGTGAGTCGGGGAACGTCAATGAGCAGTTCTTC.

This rearrangement joins TRBV5-4 to TRBJ1-3; D possibly corresponds to TRBD1 (5 bases). CDR1 is SGHNT and CDR2 is YYREEE in the germline V gene (reference sequence). The length of the CDR3 is 14 residues. Trimming removed 3 bases at V and 0 bases at J, with 7 bases between. In nucleotides, the CDR3 is TGTGCCAGCAGCTCGACAGACTCTGGAAACACCATATATTTT. It is translated as CASSSTDSGNTIYF.

The chain employs TRBV10-1 and TRBJ2-5, with 10 bases that match TRBD1. The germline gives CDR1 WNHNN, CDR2 SYGVQD (reference sequence). The CDR3 sequence is 15 residues long. The J segment lost 4 bases and the V segment lost 4 bases, leaving 6 bases of the junction unmatched. The CDR3 bases are TGCGCCAGCAGTGCACAGGGACAGGGGCGAGAGACCCAGTACTTC. Translating gives CASSAQGQGRETQYF.

The rearrangement uses TRBV10-3 and TRBJ1-5; 12 bases match TRBD1. CDR1 ENHRY and CDR2 SYGVKD come from the germline V gene. After removal of 0 bases from V and 2 bases from J, the junction contained 5 bases not matched to a gene. The CDR3 length is 18 residues. CDR3 DNA: TGTGCCATCAGTGAGTCCGGGACAGGGGGCCGGGGCAATCAGCCCCAGCATTTT. Its protein is CAISESGTGGRGNQPQHF.

The chain couples TRBV6-4 to TRBJ1-1; 7 nucleotides agree with TRBD1. V lost 5 bases and J lost 3; bases outside the gene matches: 3. Per the germline V gene, CDR1 is MRHNA and CDR2 is SNTAGT. The CDR3 length is 13 residues. CDR3 residues: CASSRQGDTEAFF. CDR3 nucleotide sequence: TGTGCCAGCAGTAGACAGGGCGACACTGAAGCTTTCTTT.

This clone occurred once. The chain employs TRBV29-1 and TRBJ2-1; 9 nucleotides align to TRBD2. The CDR3 runs 14 residues. J lost 4 bases, V lost 4 bases, and 5 bases had no gene match. Germline V CDR1 and CDR2: SQVTM, ANQGSEA. DNA of the CDR3: TGCAGCGTTGGGTCAGCGGGGGGTTACAATGAGCAGTTCTTC. It encodes CSVGSAGGYNEQFF.

The gene calls are TRBV5-5 and TRBJ2-1, with D hard to call. The V gene lost 2 bases and the J gene lost 6 bases, with 0 bases spanning the gap. The CDR3 covers 10 residues. Germline V CDR1 and CDR2: SGHKS, YYEKEE (reference sequence). CDR3 DNA sequence: TGTGCCAGCAGCTTCAATGAGCAGTTCTTC. The encoded protein is CASSFNEQFF.

This clone was seen more than once but under ten times. The V call is TRBV19, the J call TRBJ2-2; 7 nucleotides line up with TRBD1. The CDR3 sequence is 14 residues long. Trimming took 6 bases from V and 6 from J; bases not matched to a gene: 7. Germline V gives CDR1 LNHDA, CDR2 SQIVND (reference sequence). The CDR3 DNA is TGTGCCAGTAGCAGACAGGGTCAGGCCGGGGAGCTGTTTTTT. This sequence encodes CASSRQGQAGELFF.

The chain carries TRBV19 and TRBJ2-6; unclear D gene. The length of the CDR3 is 16 residues. Trimming removed 0 bases from V and 0 bases from J, with 6 bases in between. Looked up from germline, CDR1 is LNHDA and CDR2 is SQIVND (reference sequence). CDR3 coding DNA: TGTGCCAGTAGTATAGATCGGAGCTCTGGGGCCAACGTCCTGACTTTC. Its translation: CASSIDRSSGANVLTF. The full variable domain, with the rest looked up from reference TRBV19 and TRBJ2-6, is DGGITQSPKYLFRKEGQNVTLSCEQNLNHDAMYWYRQDPGQGLRLIYYSQIVNDFQKGDIAEGYSVSREKKESFPLTVTSAQKNPTAFYLCASSIDRSSGANVLTFGAGSRLTVL.

This sequence joins TRBV4-2 and TRBJ2-7, with D unclear. In germline, CDR1 is LGHNA, CDR2 YNFKEQ. V dropped 2 bases and J dropped 3 bases, with 8 bases sitting between them. The CDR3 has 13 residues. CDR3 protein: CASSQLTDYEQYF. DNA of the CDR3: TGTGCCAGCAGCCAATTAACAGACTACGAGCAGTACTTC.

The chain couples TRBV19 to TRBJ2-5; D gene unclear. V was clipped by 3 bases and J by 0 bases, with 8 bases between them. CDR1 and CDR2 from the germline V gene are LNHDA and SQIVND (reference sequence). There are 14 residues in the CDR3. The CDR3 spells CASSIGPYQETQYF. CDR3 bases: TGTGCCAGTAGTATCGGTCCGTACCAAGAGACCCAGTACTTC.

The chain links TRBV5-1 to TRBJ2-3; D uncertain. From germline, CDR1 is SGHRS and CDR2 YFSETQ. V dropped 1 base and J dropped 2 bases, with 11 bases sitting between them. There are 15 residues in the CDR3. The CDR3 DNA follows: TGCGCCAGCAGCTTGAAGTCATTCTTCACAGATACGCAGTATTTT. This sequence encodes CASSLKSFFTDTQYF.

This clone occurred once. This rearrangement joins TRBV18 to TRBJ1-4; D is uncertain. V lost 6 bases, J lost 8 bases, and 13 bases lay in between. This CDR3 has 13 amino acids. From germline, CDR1 is KGHSH and CDR2 LQKENI. CDR3 sequence (DNA): TGTGCCAGCTCTCAGAGCCGGGAGGAAAAACTGTTTTTT. Translating it yields CASSQSREEKLFF.

This clone was observed a handful of times. The chain links TRBV5-1 to TRBJ1-3; 8 positions agree with TRBD1. The CDR3 sequence is 15 residues long. From germline, CDR1 is SGHRS and CDR2 YFSETQ. V shed 4 bases, J shed 2 bases, and the junction held 5 bases outside the gene matches. The CDR3 region is CASSDRTGPGNTIYF. The CDR3 DNA sequence: TGCGCCAGCAGCGACCGGACAGGGCCTGGAAACACCATATATTTT.

The chain carries TRBV29-1 and TRBJ2-3; D tentatively reads TRBD1 or TRBD2 (5 bases each). Germline CDR1 and CDR2: SQVTM and ANQGSEA. The CDR3 is made up of 13 amino acids. Trimming removed 7 bases from V and 1 base from J, with 12 bases in between. The CDR3 bases are TGCAGCGCCCGGCAGGGAGGCACAGATACGCAGTATTTT. This gives the protein CSARQGGTDTQYF.

V usage is TRBV19 and J usage is TRBJ1-2; 8 bases match TRBD1. CDR1 LNHDA and CDR2 SQIVND come from the germline V gene (reference sequence). The V and J ends lost 5 bases and 3 bases, in that order; junction bases with no gene match: 5. The CDR3 sequence is 14 residues long. The CDR3 here is CASSRQGRHYGYTF. The DNA for the CDR3 is TGTGCCAGTAGTCGACAGGGGAGGCACTATGGCTACACCTTC.

Details on this clone: The same CDR3 arises from other DNA sequences in this sample as well. This rearrangement joins TRBV5-1 to TRBJ1-1, with unresolved D. From germline, CDR1 is SGHRS and CDR2 YFSETQ. The germline V and J ends were trimmed by 4 bases and 1 base, with 11 bases remaining between them. This CDR3 contains 14 residues. CDR3 region: CASSLTRSNTEAFF. Here the CDR3 DNA reads TGCGCCAGCAGCCTTACCCGTTCGAACACTGAAGCTTTCTTT.